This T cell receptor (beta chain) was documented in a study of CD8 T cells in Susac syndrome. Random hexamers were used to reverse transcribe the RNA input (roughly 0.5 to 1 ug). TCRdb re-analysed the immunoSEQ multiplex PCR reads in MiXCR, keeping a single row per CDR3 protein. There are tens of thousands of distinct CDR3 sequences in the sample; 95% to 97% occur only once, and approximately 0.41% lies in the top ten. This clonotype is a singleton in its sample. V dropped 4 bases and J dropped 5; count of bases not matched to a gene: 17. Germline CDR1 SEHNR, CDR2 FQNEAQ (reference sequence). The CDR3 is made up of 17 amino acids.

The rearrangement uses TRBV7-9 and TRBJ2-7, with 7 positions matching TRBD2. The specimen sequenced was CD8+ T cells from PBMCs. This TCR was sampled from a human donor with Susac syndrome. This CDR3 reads CASSSPVSGGSFDEQYF. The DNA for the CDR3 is TGTGCCAGCAGCTCACCAGTTTCGGGCGGGAGCTTCGACGAGCAGTACTTC.